Here is one TCR beta chain with its context. This study enrolled people aged about 18 to 100 from about two dozen US geographic areas. Participants had their cohort set by participant-reported clinical history. This sample was taken from a study of blood T cell repertoires in COVID-19. The data were produced by immunoSEQ multiplex PCR, yet TCRdb's version contains in-frame clones alone and is incomplete. The sample has approximately 400,000 clones, about four fifths seen once. V gave up 4 bases and J gave up 4 bases; unmatched junction bases: 17. From germline, CDR1 is GTSNPN and CDR2 SVGIG (reference sequence). This CDR3 has 17 amino acids.

The chain combines TRBV30 with TRBJ2-7; 9 bases align to TRBD2. The receptor's source is a woman between 50 and 59 years old who had recovered from COVID-19. The sequencing input was PBMCs or T cells enriched from blood (not recorded which). The CDR3, as DNA: TGTGCCTGGACCCCTCCGTGGGCGGGAGGGCTTAAGTACGAGCAGTACTTC. Translated, it gives CAWTPPWAGGLKYEQYF.